This T cell receptor beta chain was sequenced in a study of cytomegalovirus exposure and HLA in healthy donors. Study in general: Inside one of the first data releases sat around 85 million unique TCRs taken from HLA-typed donors.

Per the germline V gene, CDR1 is SGHRS and CDR2 is YFSETQ. There are 14 residues in the CDR3. V lost 4 bases, J lost 3 bases, and 10 bases lay in between. PCR involved 60 Vbeta and 13 Jbeta primers. Some clones are missing from TCRdb's copy, which holds only in-frame ones; the method was immunoSEQ multiplex PCR. The table includes approximately 100,000 clones, about four fifths detected once. This clone was seen more than once but under ten times. Its target is unknown. Study-level points and caveats: Serostatus for CMV was the only available immune exposure information. Later analysis associated a missense DCLRE1C variant with TCR beta V- and J-gene trimming.

This chain joins TRBV5-1 and TRBJ1-4; D remains ambiguous. Sequenced material: PBMCs. The TCR sequence derives from a woman in her thirties or forties in good health and CMV-seropositive. The CDR3 loop is CASSRESANEKLFF. CDR3 nucleotide sequence: TGCGCCAGCAGCCGGGAGTCTGCTAATGAAAAACTGTTTTTT.